The TCR beta chain described here comes from a study of control samples from healthy donors and cancer patients. Libraries were prepared by immunoSEQ multiplex PCR; TCRdb keeps only in-frame clonotypes and omits some of them. The sample includes roughly 52,000 clones, about 95% of them seen just once. This clone was picked up one time. The CDR3 extends over 16 amino acids. The germline V gene has CDR1 MNHEY and CDR2 SVGEGT. V lost 4 bases, J lost 6 bases, and 9 bases stayed unmatched. Sequencing was done on a sample of blood. This chain links TRBV6-2 or TRBV6-3 with TRBJ2-3; 11 positions agree with TRBD2. The source is a man aged 25 to 40 in good health. CDR3 sequence (DNA): TGTGCCAGCAGTTTTTCGACTAGCGGGGTGATGGATACGCAGTATTTT. Protein: CASSFSTSGVMDTQYF.